Shown below are 16 T cell receptor beta chains from a single sample sequenced in a study of blood T cells in healthy people across ages. A second PCR, run for roughly 7 to 11 cycles, used a sample-barcoded 5' primer plus a J-beta primer mix. TCRdb ran MiXCR on the 5' RACE reads and lists one entry per CDR3 protein. The sample shows approximately 1.5 million distinct CDR3 sequences, about 42% of them seen only once. Source material: blood. Receptor source: a woman aged 18-29 years in good health.

This chain uses TRBV27 with TRBJ2-7, with D tentatively TRBD1 (6 bases). The CDR3 is 15 amino acids. The V and J ends lost 3 bases and 6 bases respectively, with 18 bases between them. CDR1 and CDR2 from the germline V gene are MNHEY and SMNVEV (reference sequence). CDR3 in amino acids: CASSFMGALAGEQYF. CDR3 nucleotides: TGTGCCAGCAGTTTCATGGGGGCCCTCGCGGGCGAGCAGTACTTC.

This clonotype was found once. The chain uses TRBV10-3 and TRBJ2-2; TRBD1 or TRBD2 may be the D gene (7 bases each). Trimming pared 5 bases from V and 1 base from J, leaving 14 bases between. The CDR3 loop spans 16 amino acids. Germline CDR1 ENHRY, CDR2 SYGVKD. The chain's CDR3 is CAISPPGGENTGELFF. The CDR3 DNA follows: TGTGCCATCAGTCCCCCAGGGGGGGAGAACACCGGGGAGCTGTTTTTT.

The chain has TRBV20-1 and TRBJ2-3; the match to TRBD2 covers 7 bases. Germline V CDR1 and CDR2: DFQATT, SNEGSKA (reference sequence). J was trimmed by 5 bases and V by 5 bases; bases with no gene match: 13. The CDR3 contains 15 residues. The CDR3 coding sequence is TGCAGTGCTCCAGATCTGAGCGGGGCTCAAGATACGCAGTATTTT. Protein: CSAPDLSGAQDTQYF.

In its sample, this clonotype was seen once. CDR3 sequence reads: CSAKSGRRDNEQFF. CDR3 bases: TGCAGTGCTAAAAGCGGGAGGAGGGACAATGAGCAGTTCTTC. The chain is built from TRBV20-1 and TRBJ2-1, with 9 bases lining up with TRBD2. J gave up 5 bases and V 4 bases, and 6 bases lay outside the gene matches. Germline V gene sequence: CDR1 DFQATT, CDR2 SNEGSKA (reference sequence). There are 14 residues in the CDR3.

V and J are TRBV7-2 and TRBJ2-4; D may be TRBD1 (6 bases). Germline lookup yields CDR1 SGHTA and CDR2 FQGNSA. V lost 5 bases and J 13 bases, leaving 15 bases between the germline ends. The CDR3 runs to 12 residues. CDR3 nucleotide sequence: TGTGCCAGCAGCGAGGGGACATTGGAGCAGTACTTC. Protein: CASSEGTLEQYF.

V gene TRBV6-1 combines with J gene TRBJ2-1; 10 nucleotides align to TRBD2. Trimming cost V 1 base and J 9 bases; bases outside gene matches: 12. CDR3 length: 17 residues. CDR1 and CDR2 (germline): MNHNS, SASEGT. Here the CDR3 reads CASSEEAGGLAGAEQFF. CDR3 DNA: TGTGCCAGCAGTGAAGAGGCGGGAGGCCTAGCGGGAGCTGAGCAGTTCTTC.

This clonotype appeared a few times. V is TRBV4-3 and J is TRBJ2-3, with 10 bases identical to TRBD2. The CDR3 consists of 15 residues. Germline V CDR1 and CDR2: LGHNA, YSLEER. The junction had 7 bases not matched to a gene; V was cut back by 1 base and J by 9 bases. The CDR3 region has the DNA TGCGCCAGCAGCCAAGGTGTACTAGCGGGAAGGACGCAGTATTTT. Amino acids: CASSQGVLAGRTQYF.

This sequence joins TRBV3-1 and TRBJ2-7; D gene ambiguous. The assigned J gene may be wrong: the sequence end matches TRBJ2-5 better. The CDR3 extends over 12 amino acids. Germline CDR1 is LGHDT and CDR2 is YNNKEL (reference sequence). The DNA of the CDR3 is TGTGCCAGCAGCCAAGATGGTGTGACCCAGTACTTC. It codes for CASSQDGVTQYF.

The J gene is TRBJ1-3, the V gene TRBV20-1; D uncertain. The CDR3 consists of 14 residues. The germline gives CDR1 DFQATT, CDR2 SNEGSKA (reference sequence). Between the trimmed V and J ends, which lost 0 bases and 1 base, there was a span of 7 bases. CDR3 nucleotides: TGCAGTGCTAGAGAAAGGAGTTCTGGAAACACCATATATTTT. This encodes CSARERSSGNTIYF.

This chain links TRBV12-3 or TRBV12-4 with TRBJ2-7; D could derive from TRBD1 or TRBD2 (7 bases each). This CDR3 comprises 13 residues. The ends were cut back, 5 bases at V and 3 bases at J, with 11 bases in the middle. CDR3 loop: CASSGRGGYEQYF. In nucleotides, the CDR3 is TGTGCCAGCAGTGGCAGGGGGGGCTACGAGCAGTACTTC.

CDR3 amino acids: CSATPSAGTGSYEQYF. The CDR3 DNA is TGCAGTGCGACCCCGTCCGCCGGTACAGGATCTTACGAGCAGTACTTC. The chain carries TRBV20-1 and TRBJ2-7, with a possible D match to TRBD1 (5 bases). CDR3 length: 16 amino acids. Germline V lookup: CDR1 DFQATT, CDR2 SNEGSKA (reference sequence). V lost 6 bases and J 4 bases, leaving 25 bases between the germline ends.

The V and J genes are TRBV4-3 and TRBJ2-7, with D perhaps given as TRBD1 or TRBD2 (6 bases each). V lost 1 base and J lost 5, with 21 bases in between. Germline values: CDR1 LGHNA, CDR2 YSLEER. The CDR3 contains 17 residues. For the CDR3, the DNA is TGCGCCAGCAGCCAAGGACCAACCAGGGGAGGAATCCACGAGCAGTACTTC. Its translation: CASSQGPTRGGIHEQYF.

This chain connects TRBV11-3 to TRBJ2-3; 10 nucleotides align to TRBD2. Trimming at V came to 3 bases and at J to 1 base, leaving 10 bases not matched to a gene. CDR3 length: 18 amino acids. Germline V gene data show CDR1 as SGHNT and CDR2 as YENEEA. DNA of the CDR3: TGTGCCAGCAGCTTTATCAGGTCCGGGACTAGCGGCACAGATACGCAGTATTTT. Protein product: CASSFIRSGTSGTDTQYF.

V is TRBV3-1 and J is TRBJ1-1, with no clear D. V lost 0 bases and J 3 bases, leaving 14 bases between the germline ends. Germline values: CDR1 LGHDT, CDR2 YNNKEL (reference sequence). This CDR3 comprises 16 residues. This CDR3 is CASSQDDTPWDTEAFF. DNA for the CDR3: TGTGCCAGCAGCCAAGATGATACCCCTTGGGACACTGAAGCTTTCTTT.

The genes are TRBV4-1 and TRBJ2-1; no firm D call. Germline CDR1 reads MGHRA; CDR2 reads YSYEKL. The CDR3 is 16 residues long. V was trimmed by 1 base and J by 2 bases, leaving 12 bases between them. The CDR3 here is CASSQVGRGAYNEQFF. The DNA for the CDR3 is TGCGCCAGCAGCCAAGTCGGAAGAGGAGCCTACAATGAGCAGTTCTTC.

The chain has TRBV6-2 or TRBV6-3 and TRBJ2-7; TRBD2 is a possible D gene (5 bases). This CDR3 comprises 13 residues. Per the germline V gene, CDR1 is MNHEY and CDR2 is SVGEGT. Deletions cut 6 bases from V and 3 bases from J, with 12 bases between. The CDR3 DNA is TGTGCCAGCAGCCCGGACTCCTTCTACGAGCAGTACTTC. Translation: CASSPDSFYEQYF.